This T cell receptor (beta chain) was identified in a study of technical replicates of blood from a few donors. This clone was observed once. Clones were read by immunoSEQ multiplex PCR, and TCRdb kept only the in-frame ones, dropping some. This table has 75,000 to 100,000 clones, 90% to 95% appearing once. The CDR3 has 14 residues. V dropped 4 bases and J dropped 7 bases, with 17 bases sitting between them. The germline V gene has CDR1 SGDLS and CDR2 YYNGEE. The chain recombines TRBV9 with TRBJ1-1, with D uncertain. The source of this sequence is a human donor in good health. Sequencing input: T cells isolated from PBMCs. The CDR3 loop reads CASSFSGQVGEAFF. The CDR3 coding sequence is TGTGCCAGCAGCTTCAGTGGGCAGGTTGGTGAAGCTTTCTTT.